This T cell receptor (beta chain) was identified in a study of graft-versus-host responses after intestinal transplantation. Overall study: Multivisceral, liver-intestinal, or isolated intestinal transplants were performed in recipients. The whole recipient group had anti-thymocyte globulin induction followed by tacrolimus and steroids for approximately three years. Study conclusions and caveats: Peak levels of circulating GvH clones tracked with early post-transplant HvG declines. The recipient marrow held GvH clones, and some of them showed up first in ileum or blood.

Graft tissue was processed to release intraepithelial and lamina propria lymphocytes. The V end was cut by 0 bases, the J end by 6 bases, with 7 bases between. Germline V lookup: CDR1 GTSNPN, CDR2 SVGIG (reference sequence). CDR3 size: 12 residues. Notes on this clone: Its antigen is as yet unknown.

The assay was immunoSEQ multiplex PCR, and TCRdb's table has in-frame clones only and misses some. The data contain some 17,000 clones, 65% to 90% of them singletons. Material: ileum tissue, obtained 17 days after transplant. The sequence was collected from a human patient who received an intestinal transplant, so some T cells may come from the graft donor. The chain joins TRBV30 to TRBJ2-3; D call uncertain. Here the CDR3 reads CAWSVIWDTQYF. In DNA, the CDR3 is TGTGCCTGGAGTGTAATATGGGATACGCAGTATTTT.